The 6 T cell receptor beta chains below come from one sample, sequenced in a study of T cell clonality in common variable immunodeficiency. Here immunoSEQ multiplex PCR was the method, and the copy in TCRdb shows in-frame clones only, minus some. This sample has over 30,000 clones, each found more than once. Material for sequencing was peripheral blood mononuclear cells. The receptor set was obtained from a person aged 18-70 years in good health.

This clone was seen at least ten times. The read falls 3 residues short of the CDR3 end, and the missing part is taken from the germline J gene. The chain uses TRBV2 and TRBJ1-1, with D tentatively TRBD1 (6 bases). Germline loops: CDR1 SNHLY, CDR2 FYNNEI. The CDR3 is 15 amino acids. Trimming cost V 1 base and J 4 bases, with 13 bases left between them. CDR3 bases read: TGTGCCAGCAGTGAAGAAGGACCAGGGGTCACTGAA. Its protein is CASSEEGPGVTE. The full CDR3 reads CASSEEGPGVTEAFF.

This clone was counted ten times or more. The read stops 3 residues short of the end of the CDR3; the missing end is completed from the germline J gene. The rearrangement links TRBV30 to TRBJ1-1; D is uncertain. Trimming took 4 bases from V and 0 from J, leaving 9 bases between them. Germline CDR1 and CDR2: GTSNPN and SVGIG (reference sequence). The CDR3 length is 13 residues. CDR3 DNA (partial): TGTGCCTGGATGCATGACATGAACACTGAA. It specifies CAWMHDMNTE. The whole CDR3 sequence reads CAWMHDMNTEAFF. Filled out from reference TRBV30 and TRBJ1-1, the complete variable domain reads SQTIHQWPATLVQPVGSPLSLECTVEGTSNPNLYWYRQAAGRGLQLLFYSVGIGQISSEVPQNLSASRPQDRQFILSSKKLLLSDSGFYLCAWMHDMNTEAFFGQGTRLTVV.

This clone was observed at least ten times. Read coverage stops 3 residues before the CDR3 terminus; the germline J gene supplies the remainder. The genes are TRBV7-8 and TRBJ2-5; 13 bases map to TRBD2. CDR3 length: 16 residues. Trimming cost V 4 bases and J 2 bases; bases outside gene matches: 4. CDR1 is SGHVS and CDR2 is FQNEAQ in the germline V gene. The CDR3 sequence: CASSSGLAGAQETQYF. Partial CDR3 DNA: TGTGCCAGCAGCTCCGGACTAGCGGGGGCTCAAGAGACC.

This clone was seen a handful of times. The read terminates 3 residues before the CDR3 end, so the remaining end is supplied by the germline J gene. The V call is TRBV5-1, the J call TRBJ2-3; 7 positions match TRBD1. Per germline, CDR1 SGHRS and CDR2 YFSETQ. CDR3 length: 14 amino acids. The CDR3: CASSLQGRQETQYF. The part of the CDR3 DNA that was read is TGCGCCAGCAGCTTACAGGGGCGACAAGAGACG.

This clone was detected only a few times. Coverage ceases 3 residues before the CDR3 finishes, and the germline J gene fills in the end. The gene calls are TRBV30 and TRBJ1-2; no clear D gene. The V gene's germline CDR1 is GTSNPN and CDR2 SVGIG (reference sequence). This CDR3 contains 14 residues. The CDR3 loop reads CAWSVGAGVDDYTF. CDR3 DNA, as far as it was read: TGTGCCTGGAGTGTAGGAGCGGGAGTCGATGAC.

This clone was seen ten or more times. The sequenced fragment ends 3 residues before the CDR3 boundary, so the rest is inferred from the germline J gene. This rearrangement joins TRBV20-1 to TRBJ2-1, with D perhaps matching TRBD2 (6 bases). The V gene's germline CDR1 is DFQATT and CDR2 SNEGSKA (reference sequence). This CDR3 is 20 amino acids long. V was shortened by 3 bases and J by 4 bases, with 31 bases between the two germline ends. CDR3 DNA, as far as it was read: TGCAGTGCTAGCCAGATGGGGGACCGGGCGGGGATTTCGGTGTACAATGAG. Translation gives CSASQMGDRAGISVYNE. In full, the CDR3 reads CSASQMGDRAGISVYNEQFF.